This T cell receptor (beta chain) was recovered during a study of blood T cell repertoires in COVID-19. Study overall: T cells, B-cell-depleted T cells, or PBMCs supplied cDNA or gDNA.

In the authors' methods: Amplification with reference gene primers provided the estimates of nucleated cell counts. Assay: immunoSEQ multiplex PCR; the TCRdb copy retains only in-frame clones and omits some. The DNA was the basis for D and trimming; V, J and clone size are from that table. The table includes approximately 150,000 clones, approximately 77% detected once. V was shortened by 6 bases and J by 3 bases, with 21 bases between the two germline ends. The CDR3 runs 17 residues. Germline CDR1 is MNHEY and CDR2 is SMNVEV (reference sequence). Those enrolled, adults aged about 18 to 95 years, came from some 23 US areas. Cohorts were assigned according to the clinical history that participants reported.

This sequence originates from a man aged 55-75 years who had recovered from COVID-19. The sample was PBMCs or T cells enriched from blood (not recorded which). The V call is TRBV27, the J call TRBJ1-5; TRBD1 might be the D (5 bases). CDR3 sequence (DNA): TGTGCCAGCAGCTCATTTTCAGGGCTCGTTCACAATCAGCCCCAGCATTTT. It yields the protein CASSSFSGLVHNQPQHF.